These 14 T cell receptor beta chains were sequenced from one sample in a study of blood T cell repertoires in COVID-19. TCRdb keeps only in-frame clones here, not all; method: immunoSEQ multiplex PCR. The table has more than 15,000 clones, about nine tenths seen once. The sample was peripheral blood. The receptors stem from a human donor in a cohort sampled during active COVID-19.

This chain links TRBV6-5 with TRBJ2-7, with D possibly being TRBD2 (6 bases). Germline V lookup: CDR1 MNHEY, CDR2 SVGAGI. Trimming shortened V by 6 bases and J by 3 bases, and 12 bases separated the two germline ends. CDR3 length: 13 amino acids. The CDR3 loop reads CASRSSGLYEQYF. The CDR3 DNA sequence: TGTGCCAGCAGGAGTAGCGGACTCTACGAGCAGTACTTC.

This clone was counted a single time. V usage is TRBV5-1 and J usage is TRBJ2-7; 11 bases agree with TRBD1. Germline V gene data show CDR1 as SGHRS and CDR2 as YFSETQ. The CDR3 spans 15 residues. J was trimmed by 2 bases and V by 5 bases; bases with no gene match: 6. The CDR3 coding sequence is TGCGCCAGCAGAGTGGACAGGGGGCCTACCTACGAGCAGTACTTC. Its translation: CASRVDRGPTYEQYF.

The rearrangement uses TRBV11-2 and TRBJ2-1; 11 bases fit TRBD1. The CDR3 contains 17 residues. Germline CDR1 SGHAT, CDR2 FQNNGV. V dropped 7 bases and J dropped 1; count of bases not matched to a gene: 9. The CDR3 sequence: CASIIGQGASSYNEQFF. The CDR3 DNA follows: TGTGCCAGCATCATAGGACAGGGGGCTTCTTCCTACAATGAGCAGTTCTTC. Full variable domain (remainder filled in from reference TRBV11-2 and TRBJ2-1): EAGVAQSPRYKIIEKRQSVAFWCNPISGHATLYWYQQILGQGPKLLIQFQNNGVVDDSQLPKDRFSAERLKGVDSTLKIQPAKLEDSAVYLCASIIGQGASSYNEQFFGPGTRLTVL.

By share, this clone counts as medium-sized (0.01 to 0.1%). As DNA, the CDR3 is TGCGCCAGCAGCCAAGATAGCCTAGCATCCAAATACGAGCAGTACTTC. It codes for CASSQDSLASKYEQYF. The chain recombines TRBV4-1 with TRBJ2-7, with D possibly TRBD2 on 5 matching bases. Between the trimmed V and J ends, which lost 0 bases and 4 bases, there was a span of 16 bases. The CDR3 consists of 16 residues. From germline, CDR1 is MGHRA and CDR2 YSYEKL.

DNA for the CDR3: TGTGCCAGCAGTCGTAGCGGGAGTACCTACAATGAGCAGTTCTTC. It specifies CASSRSGSTYNEQFF. The chain has TRBV27 and TRBJ2-1, with 9 bases identical to TRBD2. The CDR3 runs 15 residues. Losses at the gene ends were 5 bases for V and 2 bases for J; bases not matched to a gene: 4. Germline CDR1 is MNHEY and CDR2 is SMNVEV (reference sequence).

The V gene is TRBV5-6, the J gene TRBJ2-5; tentatively, D is TRBD2 (7 bases). Germline CDR1 is SGHDT and CDR2 is YYEEEE. The CDR3 is 15 residues long. V shed 0 bases and J shed 4 bases, with 13 bases lying between them. CDR3 in amino acids: CASSLGGGVGETQYF. The CDR3 DNA reads TGTGCCAGCAGCTTGGGAGGGGGGGTAGGAGAGACCCAGTACTTC.

The table lists this clone with a count of one. The genes are TRBV3-1 (or the pseudogene TRBV3-2) and TRBJ2-1; 9 positions match TRBD1. Losses at the gene ends were 4 bases for V and 1 base for J; bases not matched to a gene: 2. Germline CDR1 LGHDT, CDR2 YNNKEL (reference sequence). The CDR3 consists of 15 residues. CDR3: CASSPDRGSYNEQFF. In DNA, the CDR3 is TGTGCCAGCAGCCCAGACAGGGGGTCCTACAATGAGCAGTTCTTC.

The chain employs TRBV6-5 and TRBJ1-2; 10 nucleotides match TRBD1. The CDR3 extends over 15 amino acids. V was pared by 5 bases and J by 8 bases, with 11 bases of the junction left unmatched. Germline CDR1 reads MNHEY; CDR2 reads SVGAGI. The CDR3 DNA follows: TGTGCCAGCAGTAAACTAGGCGGGACAGGGGTCGGCTACACCTTC. Residues: CASSKLGGTGVGYTF.

The chain carries TRBV6-1 and TRBJ2-1, with D possibly TRBD1 on 6 matching bases. CDR1 is MNHNS, CDR2 SASEGT, per germline. With 1 base removed from V and 0 bases from J, the gap between germline ends came to 10 bases. The CDR3 extends over 16 amino acids. The CDR3 protein is CASSEGGLISYNEQFF. The CDR3 DNA sequence: TGTGCCAGCAGTGAAGGGGGGCTTATCTCCTACAATGAGCAGTTCTTC.

The rearrangement uses TRBV7-8 and TRBJ2-5, with TRBD1 matching over 10 bases. Trimming removed 5 bases from V and 4 bases from J; junction bases left unmatched: 10. The germline CDR1 and CDR2 sequences are SGHVS and FQNEAQ. The CDR3 contains 16 residues. The CDR3 region is CASSNAGTGVGETQYF. The CDR3 coding sequence is TGTGCCAGCAGCAACGCCGGGACAGGGGTTGGAGAGACCCAGTACTTC.

The table lists this clone with a few counts. The V gene is TRBV2, the J gene TRBJ2-2, with 7 bases that match TRBD2. The V gene end was trimmed by 5 bases and the J gene end by 4 bases; junction bases not matched to a gene: 16. Germline-derived CDR1 and CDR2 are SNHLY and FYNNEI. The CDR3 extends over 18 amino acids. DNA for the CDR3: TGTGCCAGCAGTCCACCTAGAGCAGGCGGGACTACCACCGGGGAGCTGTTTTTT. It is translated as CASSPPRAGGTTTGELFF.

The J gene is TRBJ2-1, the V gene TRBV18; D unresolved. Germline loops: CDR1 KGHSH, CDR2 LQKENI. V was trimmed by 2 bases and J by 10 bases, leaving 6 bases between them. This CDR3 is built from 11 residues. This CDR3 is CASSPETEQFF. CDR3 nucleotides: TGTGCCAGCTCACCAGAGACAGAGCAGTTCTTC.

This chain uses TRBV5-6 with TRBJ2-3; 8 bases are shared with TRBD2. The CDR3 length is 17 residues. Germline V gene lookup returns CDR1 SGHDT and CDR2 YYEEEE. V was pared by 0 bases and J by 0 bases, with 6 bases of the junction left unmatched. CDR3 protein: CASSLEVSGISTDTQYF. The CDR3 nucleotides read TGTGCCAGCAGCTTGGAGGTTAGCGGGATTAGCACAGATACGCAGTATTTT.

This clone was detected only once. The gene calls are TRBV10-3 and TRBJ1-1; D might be TRBD1 (6 bases). The CDR3 consists of 14 residues. Trimming left V 4 bases short and J 6 bases short, with 15 bases between. CDR1 is ENHRY and CDR2 is SYGVKD in the germline V gene. CDR3 nucleotide sequence: TGTGCCATCAGTGCCCTACAGGGTCGGGCTGAAGCTTTCTTT. Translating it yields CAISALQGRAEAFF.